One and the same sample provided the 10 T cell receptor beta chains below, sequenced in a study of early T cells in non-severe SARS-CoV-2 infection. TCRdb called the 5' RACE reads again in MiXCR, with one record for every CDR3 protein. The sample holds under 70,000 distinct CDR3 sequences, more than 9% seen once. Source material: whole blood. These receptors came from an adult who was a healthcare worker with PCR-confirmed SARS-CoV-2 infection or an uninfected control (not recorded which).

The sample holds many counts of this clonotype. V gene TRBV6-1 combines with J gene TRBJ1-2, with a tentative D call TRBD1 (5 bases). CDR1 MNHNS and CDR2 SASEGT come from the germline V gene. V shed 0 bases and J shed 6 bases, with 8 bases lying between them. The CDR3 has 13 residues. CDR3 DNA: TGTGCCAGCAGTGAAGCCGTGGGGCATGGCTACACCTTC. This translates into CASSEAVGHGYTF.

Many counts were recorded for this clonotype. At one of its ends the junction is not consistent with the germline gene, which may arise from a read error. The J gene is TRBJ2-7, the V gene TRBV20-1; D is unclear. Germline V gene sequence: CDR1 DFQATT, CDR2 SNEGSKA (reference sequence). CDR3 length equals 11 residues. The CDR3 sequence is CSARAPYGQYF. In DNA, the CDR3 is TGCAGTGCTAGAGCTCCGTACGGGCAGTACTTC.

This clonotype showed up just a few times. The genes are TRBV27 and TRBJ2-1; D is possibly TRBD2 (6 bases). Germline assignment: CDR1 MNHEY and CDR2 SMNVEV (reference sequence). The CDR3 is 16 residues long. The V gene lost 0 bases and the J gene lost 15 bases, with 24 bases spanning the gap. The chain's CDR3 is CASSLSPGRLGALWFF. The CDR3 DNA follows: TGTGCCAGCAGTTTATCGCCGGGCAGACTAGGGGCTCTTTGGTTCTTC.

V is TRBV29-1 and J is TRBJ2-7; D not resolved. V dropped 5 bases and J dropped 6 bases, with 8 bases sitting between them. The CDR3 loop spans 10 amino acids. Per germline, CDR1 SQVTM and CDR2 ANQGSEA. CDR3 amino acids: CSVLDAEQYF. The CDR3 DNA reads TGCAGCGTTTTAGACGCCGAGCAGTACTTC.

This clonotype has ten or more counts. V gene TRBV27 combines with J gene TRBJ2-5, with D perhaps matching TRBD2 (6 bases). Germline CDR1 and CDR2: MNHEY and SMNVEV (reference sequence). The CDR3 runs to 13 residues. V was clipped by 6 bases and J by 0 bases, with 8 bases between them. Here the CDR3 reads CASRRTNQETQYF. In nucleotides, the CDR3 is TGTGCCAGCAGGCGGACTAACCAAGAGACCCAGTACTTC.

There are many counts of this clonotype. V is TRBV19 and J is TRBJ1-1; a weak D match, TRBD1 (5 bases). The CDR3 sequence is 12 residues long. From germline, CDR1 is LNHDA and CDR2 SQIVND (reference sequence). The ends were cut back, 8 bases at V and 3 bases at J, with 10 bases in the middle. The CDR3 DNA follows: TGTGCCAGTGGGGAAGGGGACACTGAAGCTTTCTTT. The encoded protein is CASGEGDTEAFF.

This clonotype was counted at least ten times. The chain employs TRBV20-1 and TRBJ1-1; D unclear. CDR1 and CDR2 from the germline V gene are DFQATT and SNEGSKA (reference sequence). V dropped 6 bases and J dropped 5 bases, with 13 bases sitting between them. The CDR3 totals 12 residues. CDR3 protein: CSAKTIGTEAFF. CDR3 in DNA: TGCAGTGCCAAGACTATAGGGACTGAAGCTTTCTTT.

Note on this clonotype: A much bigger clone sits one base away, suggesting this may be a read error. The CDR3 bases are TGTACCAGCAGCCCAACCCTTAGCGGGAAAGAGACCCAGTACTTC. This encodes CTSSPTLSGKETQYF. The chain carries TRBV7-3 and TRBJ2-5, with 8 bases aligning to TRBD2. Germline values: CDR1 SGHTA, CDR2 FQGTGA. This CDR3 is built from 15 residues.

This chain joins TRBV7-2 and TRBJ2-7; 12 positions match TRBD2. Germline-derived CDR1 and CDR2 are SGHTA and FQGNSA. J gave up 4 bases and V 3 bases, and 10 bases lay outside the gene matches. This CDR3 region has 17 residues. The CDR3 region is CASSFPVVTSGGYEQYF. The CDR3 DNA reads as TGTGCCAGCAGCTTTCCGGTTGTGACTAGCGGGGGTTACGAGCAGTACTTC.

This rearrangement joins TRBV29-1 to TRBJ2-3; D perhaps matches TRBD2 (5 bases). V lost 6 bases, J lost 1 base, and 14 bases lay in between. CDR1 SQVTM and CDR2 ANQGSEA come from the germline V gene. The CDR3 contains 14 residues. The CDR3 is CSVAPSGGTDTQYF. CDR3 coding DNA: TGCAGCGTCGCTCCCTCCGGGGGCACAGATACGCAGTATTTT.